Listed below are T cell receptor beta chains from one sample, sequenced in a study of early T cells in non-severe SARS-CoV-2 infection. A single record per CDR3 protein comes from TCRdb applying MiXCR to the 5' RACE reads. The data contain approximately 76,000 distinct CDR3 sequences, around 12% of them seen just once; the ten biggest clones take up over 0.95%. Material: whole blood. Every receptor here comes from an adult who was a healthcare worker with PCR-confirmed SARS-CoV-2 infection or an uninfected control (not recorded which). The CDR3 runs from the conserved cysteine through the conserved F or W. D genes are given only for firm matches. Where a row states a size, it is once, few, many or the class of an expanded clone; other rows omit it.

clone size	D gene	V gene	J gene	CDR3 DNA	CDR3 protein
NA	NA	TRBV4-3	TRBJ2-6	TGCGCCAGCAGCCAAGATATGGGTTTTGGGGCCAACGTCCTGACTTTC	CASSQDMGFGANVLTF
many	TRBD1	TRBV20-1	TRBJ2-7	TGCAGTGCTAGAGATGGACAGGGCGTGAAGCAGTACTTC	CSARDGQGVKQYF
few	NA	TRBV28	TRBJ2-7	TGTGCCAGCAGTTTCGGGGCAGACGAGCAGTACTTC	CASSFGADEQYF
many	TRBD2	TRBV4-3	TRBJ2-7	TGCGCCAGCAGCCACACTCGCGGACTAGCGGGAGGTTCTTCCTACGAGCAGTACTTC	CASSHTRGLAGGSSYEQYF
NA	NA	TRBV14	TRBJ2-5	TGTGCCAGCAGCCAAGATAGGAGGGGGCGAGAGACCCAGTACTTC	CASSQDRRGRETQYF
many	NA	TRBV29-1	TRBJ2-3	TGCAGCGTTGTTCCCCTACTGCGCCGGGATACGCAGTATTTT	CSVVPLLRRDTQYF
many	TRBD1	TRBV5-1	TRBJ2-5	TGCGCCAGCAGCTACAGACAGGGTGGGCAAGAGACCCAGTACTTC	CASSYRQGGQETQYF
NA	TRBD2	TRBV20-1	TRBJ2-2	TGCAGTGCTGTTAGGGAGACTAGCGAAACGAACACCGGGGAGCTGTTTTTT	CSAVRETSETNTGELFF
many	TRBD1	TRBV27	TRBJ1-1	TGTGCCAGCAGCACAAACAGGGGGAGAGGGACTGAAGCTTTCTTT	CASSTNRGRGTEAFF
many	NA	TRBV7-8	TRBJ2-7	TGTGCCAGCAGACCCGGCGGAGGTGACAATTCCTACGAGCAGTACTTC	CASRPGGGDNSYEQYF
NA	TRBD2	TRBV9	TRBJ2-3	TGTGCCAGCAGCGTCGTAGCGGGAGGTTCAGATACGCAGTATTTT	CASSVVAGGSDTQYF
many	NA	TRBV11-2	TRBJ1-3	TGTGCCAGCAGCCTACGGGGGCCTGGAAACACCATATATTTT	CASSLRGPGNTIYF
many	NA	TRBV10-1	TRBJ1-1	TGCGCCAGCAGTATGCAACTTAACACTGAAGCTTTCTTT	CASSMQLNTEAFF
many	NA	TRBV2	TRBJ2-3	TGTGCCACAAGTAAGGGGCAGTTCGAGGGTCCGCAGTATTTT	CATSKGQFEGPQYF
many	TRBD2	TRBV27	TRBJ2-5	TGTGCCAGCAGTTTTGGCGGGACTATGCAGACCCAGTACTTC	CASSFGGTMQTQYF
many	NA	TRBV20-1	TRBJ2-3	TGCAGTGCTCGAGAAGGGGCAGATACGCAGTATTTT	CSAREGADTQYF
NA	NA	TRBV28	TRBJ1-2	TGTGCCAGCAGTTTCGGGGCAGGCTACACCTTC	CASSFGAGYTF
NA	TRBD1	TRBV2	TRBJ2-1	TGTGCCAGCAGTGAGGACAGGGTGTTCAATGAGCAGTTCTTC	CASSEDRVFNEQFF
NA	NA	TRBV29-1	TRBJ2-3	TGCAGCGTTGGCTCCCCCTATTCGTCAGATACGCAGTATTTT	CSVGSPYSSDTQYF
many	NA	TRBV5-1	TRBJ2-2	TGCGCCAGCTCCGAGTTTAAGGGACGTAGCACCGGGGAGCTGTTTTTT	CASSEFKGRSTGELFF
many	NA	TRBV12-3/TRBV12-4	TRBJ1-4	TGTGCCAGCTTGGAACAGAATAATGAAAAACTGTTTTTT	CASLEQNNEKLFF
many	TRBD2	TRBV7-9	TRBJ2-1	TGTGCCAGCAGCGTAGGATGGGAGGGATGGAGGGAGCAGTTCTTC	CASSVGWEGWREQFF
NA	TRBD2	TRBV28	TRBJ2-2	TGTGCCAGCAGTTTCACTAGCGGGAGGGTATTCGGGGAGCTGTTTTTT	CASSFTSGRVFGELFF
many	NA	TRBV2	TRBJ1-3	TGTGCCAGCTCAGGGGCTAGTGGAAACACCATATATTTT	CASSGASGNTIYF
many	TRBD2	TRBV13	TRBJ2-1	TGTGCCAGCAACCCACGGGGGAGCGGGAGATACAATGAGCAGTTCTTC	CASNPRGSGRYNEQFF
many	NA	TRBV7-8	TRBJ2-7	TGTGCCAGCAGCTTAGAGCGGACCCCTGGGGAGCAGTACTTC	CASSLERTPGEQYF
many	NA	TRBV2	TRBJ2-4	TGTGCCAGCAGAATCCGGGGGGCCAAAAACATTCAGTACTTC	CASRIRGAKNIQYF
many	NA	TRBV7-6	TRBJ2-3	TGTGCCAGCAGCGCGCAGATGGTCAGCACAGATACGCAGTATTTT	CASSAQMVSTDTQYF
NA	NA	TRBV4-2	TRBJ1-2	TGTGCCAGCAGACCGAGCAGGGAGGACTATGGCTACACCTTC	CASRPSREDYGYTF
many	TRBD2	TRBV12-3/TRBV12-4	TRBJ2-2	TGTGCCAGCAGTCCTCCTAGCGGCAGAGGGGAGCTGTTTTTT	CASSPPSGRGELFF
many	NA	TRBV18	TRBJ1-1	TGTGCCAGCTCACCAATTTCGGGGGTGAACACTGAAGCTTTCTTT	CASSPISGVNTEAFF
many	TRBD1	TRBV12-3/TRBV12-4	TRBJ1-5	TGTGCCAGCAGTTCGGGGGACAGGGATGGTCAGCCCCAGCATTTT	CASSSGDRDGQPQHF
many	TRBD2	TRBV12-5	TRBJ2-5	TGTGCTAGTGGTTTGGTACGCAGCGGGGGGACCCAGTACTTC	CASGLVRSGGTQYF
NA	NA	TRBV20-1	TRBJ1-1	TGCAGTGCTAGAGTGTCTGACACTGAAGCTTTCTTT	CSARVSDTEAFF
few	NA	TRBV7-2	TRBJ1-6	TGTGCCAGCAGCTTAGGGGCGCTCTATTCACCCCTCCACTTT	CASSLGALYSPLHF
many	NA	TRBV2	TRBJ1-1	TGTGCCAGCATGGGGGAAGAAAGTGAAGCTTTCTTT	CASMGEESEAFF
NA	TRBD2	TRBV28	TRBJ2-7	TGTGCCAGCAGTATTGGGACTAGCGGGACCTACGAGCAGTACTTC	CASSIGTSGTYEQYF
many	TRBD2	TRBV10-3	TRBJ2-5	TGTGCCATCAGTGAGTCGGGCGGGAGGGTCGGAGAGACCCAGTACTTC	CAISESGGRVGETQYF
NA	NA	TRBV4-3	TRBJ2-1	TGCGCCAGCAGCCAAGAGGGAACTGCCGACAATGAGCAGTTCTTC	CASSQEGTADNEQFF
many	NA	TRBV29-1	TRBJ2-7	TGCAGCGTTTCGCAGGGCTCGAGGACCTACGAGCAGTACTTC	CSVSQGSRTYEQYF
many	NA	TRBV20-1	TRBJ2-1	TGCAGTGCGGTCAGGGGGGCGGGAGTGGTCAATGAGCAGTTCTTC	CSAVRGAGVVNEQFF
few	NA	TRBV10-3	TRBJ2-2	TGTGCCATCAGTCCCCGAACCGGGGAGCTGTTTTTT	CAISPRTGELFF
many	NA	TRBV5-1	TRBJ1-3	TGCGCCAGCAACAAGACCGGGCTATATTTT	CASNKTGLYF
NA	NA	TRBV10-3	TRBJ1-4	TGTGCCATCAGTTCGTACAGCCAACAGGATAATGAAAAACTGTTTTTT	CAISSYSQQDNEKLFF
few	NA	TRBV29-1	TRBJ2-1	TGCAGCGTTGAAGTGACGAATGAGCAGTTCTTC	CSVEVTNEQFF
NA	NA	TRBV29-1	TRBJ2-5	TGCAGCGTTGAGTCTCTGGTAGGGGAGACCCAGTACTTC	CSVESLVGETQYF
many	NA	TRBV11-2	TRBJ2-4	TGTGCCAGCAGCTTACTAGGGTCGGACATTCAGTACTTC	CASSLLGSDIQYF
many	NA	TRBV6-2/TRBV6-3	TRBJ2-2	TGTGCCAGCACTCTGTTTGGAGGGGACACCGGGGAGCTGTTTTTT	CASTLFGGDTGELFF
once	NA	TRBV6-2/TRBV6-3	TRBJ1-1	TGTGCCAGCAGTTACGTCGGCATAACGAACACTGAAGCTTTCTTT	CASSYVGITNTEAFF
many	NA	TRBV5-1	TRBJ1-2	TGCGCCAGCCAGTTGGGACGGAACAACTATGGCTACACCTTC	CASQLGRNNYGYTF
many	NA	TRBV6-5	TRBJ2-7	TGTGCCAGCAGTTACTCACAGAGGGGTAGTACCGAGCAGTACTTC	CASSYSQRGSTEQYF
NA	NA	TRBV12-3/TRBV12-4	TRBJ1-1	TGTGCCAGCAGTTTGGGCGGACCGAACACTGAAGCTTTCTTT	CASSLGGPNTEAFF
many	NA	TRBV11-2	TRBJ2-7	TGTGCCAGCAGCCACAGGGACCACGAGCAGTACTTC	CASSHRDHEQYF
many	NA	TRBV27	TRBJ2-7	TGTGCCAGCAGTTTATCCCCTTTCTACGAGCAGTACTTC	CASSLSPFYEQYF
many	NA	TRBV25-1	TRBJ2-5	TGTGCCAGCAGTGAGGGCGGGGATGTAGAGACCCAGTACTTC	CASSEGGDVETQYF